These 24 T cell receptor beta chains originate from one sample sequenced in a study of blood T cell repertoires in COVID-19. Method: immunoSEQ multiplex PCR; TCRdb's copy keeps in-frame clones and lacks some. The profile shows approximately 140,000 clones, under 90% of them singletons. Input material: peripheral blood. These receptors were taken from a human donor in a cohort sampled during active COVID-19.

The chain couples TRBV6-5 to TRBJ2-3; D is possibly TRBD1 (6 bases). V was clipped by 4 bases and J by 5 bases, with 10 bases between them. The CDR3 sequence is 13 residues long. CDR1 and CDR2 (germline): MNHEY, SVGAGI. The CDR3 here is CASSSGAEDTQYF. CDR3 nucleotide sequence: TGTGCCAGCAGTTCAGGGGCGGAAGATACGCAGTATTTT.

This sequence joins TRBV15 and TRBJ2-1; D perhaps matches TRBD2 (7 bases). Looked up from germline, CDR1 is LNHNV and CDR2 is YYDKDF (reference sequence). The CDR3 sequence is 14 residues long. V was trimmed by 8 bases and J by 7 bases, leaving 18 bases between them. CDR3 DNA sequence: TGTGCCACCCAAGGGTGGGGGGGCTTAAATGAGCAGTTCTTC. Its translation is CATQGWGGLNEQFF.

The CDR3, as DNA: TGTGCCAGCAGCCAAGACAGGGTACACACCGGGGAGCTGTTTTTT. Translation gives CASSQDRVHTGELFF. V and J are TRBV11-2 and TRBJ2-2, with TRBD1 identical over 7 bases. With V trimmed by 5 bases and J by 3 bases, 6 bases remained unmatched. Germline lookup yields CDR1 SGHAT and CDR2 FQNNGV. This CDR3 contains 15 residues. The full variable domain, its missing parts supplied by reference TRBV11-2 and TRBJ2-2, is EAGVAQSPRYKIIEKRQSVAFWCNPISGHATLYWYQQILGQGPKLLIQFQNNGVVDDSQLPKDRFSAERLKGVDSTLKIQPAKLEDSAVYLCASSQDRVHTGELFFGEGSRLTVL.

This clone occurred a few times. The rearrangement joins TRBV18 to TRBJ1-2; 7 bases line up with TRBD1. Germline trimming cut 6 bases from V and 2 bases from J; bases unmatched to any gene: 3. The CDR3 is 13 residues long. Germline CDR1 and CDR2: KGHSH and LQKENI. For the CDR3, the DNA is TGTGCCAGCTCCCCGGGACAGAACTATGGCTACACCTTC. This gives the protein CASSPGQNYGYTF.

The CDR3 region is CASSLDFYEQYF. Here the CDR3 DNA reads TGTGCCAGCAGCTTAGACTTCTACGAGCAGTACTTC. The chain is built from TRBV11-2 and TRBJ2-7, with D hard to call. V gave up 0 bases and J gave up 3 bases, with 3 bases separating them. The CDR3 covers 12 residues. Germline values: CDR1 SGHAT, CDR2 FQNNGV.

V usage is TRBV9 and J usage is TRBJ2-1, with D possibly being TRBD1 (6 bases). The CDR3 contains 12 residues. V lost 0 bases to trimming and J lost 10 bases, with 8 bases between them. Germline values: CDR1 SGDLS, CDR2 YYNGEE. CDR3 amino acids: CASSVATGEQFF. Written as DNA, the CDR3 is TGTGCCAGCAGCGTAGCTACAGGGGAGCAGTTCTTC.

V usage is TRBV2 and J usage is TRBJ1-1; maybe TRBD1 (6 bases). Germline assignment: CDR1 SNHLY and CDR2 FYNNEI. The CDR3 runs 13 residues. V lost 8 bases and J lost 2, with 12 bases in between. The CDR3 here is CASSGQINTEAFF. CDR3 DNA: TGTGCCAGCTCCGGACAGATAAACACTGAAGCTTTCTTT.

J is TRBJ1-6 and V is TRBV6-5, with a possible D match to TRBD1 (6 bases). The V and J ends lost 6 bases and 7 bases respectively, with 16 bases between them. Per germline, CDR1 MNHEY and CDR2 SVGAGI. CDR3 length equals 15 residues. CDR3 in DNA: TGTGCCAGCAGAAGCCTCTCGGGGACAAATTCACCCCTCCACTTT. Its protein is CASRSLSGTNSPLHF.

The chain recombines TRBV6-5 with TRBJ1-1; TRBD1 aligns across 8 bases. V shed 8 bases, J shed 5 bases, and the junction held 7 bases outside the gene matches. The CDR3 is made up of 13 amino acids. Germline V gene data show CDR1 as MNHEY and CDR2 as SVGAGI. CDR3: CASWTGRGTEAFF. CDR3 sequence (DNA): TGTGCCAGCTGGACAGGGCGAGGTACTGAAGCTTTCTTT.

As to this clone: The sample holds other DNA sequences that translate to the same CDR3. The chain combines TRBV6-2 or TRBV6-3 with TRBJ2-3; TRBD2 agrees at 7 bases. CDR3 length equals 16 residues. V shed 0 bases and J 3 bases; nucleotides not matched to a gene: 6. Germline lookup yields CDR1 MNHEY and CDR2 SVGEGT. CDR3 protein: CASSYSSGGGTDTQYF. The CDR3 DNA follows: TGTGCCAGCAGTTACTCGAGTGGGGGGGGGACAGATACGCAGTATTTT.

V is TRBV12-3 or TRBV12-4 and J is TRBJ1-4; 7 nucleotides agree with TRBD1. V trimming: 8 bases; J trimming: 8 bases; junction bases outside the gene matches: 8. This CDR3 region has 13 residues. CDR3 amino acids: CASDSGTEEKLFF. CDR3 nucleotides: TGTGCCAGCGATTCCGGGACAGAAGAAAAACTGTTTTTT.

The CDR3 DNA reads TGTGCCAGCAGTGAAAGGGACAGGGTCACCGGGGAGCTGTTTTTT. Its translation: CASSERDRVTGELFF. The chain employs TRBV6-1 and TRBJ2-2; TRBD1 matches 9 bases. Germline loops: CDR1 MNHNS, CDR2 SASEGT. CDR3 length: 15 residues. V lost 2 bases to trimming and J lost 4 bases; unmatched junction nucleotides: 2.

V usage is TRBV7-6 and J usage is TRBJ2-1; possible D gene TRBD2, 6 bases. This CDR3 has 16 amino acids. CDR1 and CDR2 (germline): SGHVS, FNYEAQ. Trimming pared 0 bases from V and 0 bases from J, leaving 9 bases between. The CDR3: CASSLAAGSSYNEQFF. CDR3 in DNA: TGTGCCAGCAGCTTAGCTGCGGGGAGCTCCTACAATGAGCAGTTCTTC.

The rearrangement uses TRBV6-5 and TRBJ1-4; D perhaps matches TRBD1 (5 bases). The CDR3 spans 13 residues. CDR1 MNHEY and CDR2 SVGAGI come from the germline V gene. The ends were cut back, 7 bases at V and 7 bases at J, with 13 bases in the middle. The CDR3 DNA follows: TGTGCCAGCACCCGCGGGGGTGCTGAAAAACTGTTTTTT. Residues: CASTRGGAEKLFF.

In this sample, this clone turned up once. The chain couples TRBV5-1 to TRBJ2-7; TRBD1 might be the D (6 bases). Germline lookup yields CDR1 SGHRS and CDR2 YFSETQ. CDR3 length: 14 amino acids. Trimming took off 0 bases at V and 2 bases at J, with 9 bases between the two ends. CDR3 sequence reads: CASSLEGTPYEQYF. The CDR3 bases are TGCGCCAGCAGCTTGGAAGGGACACCCTACGAGCAGTACTTC.

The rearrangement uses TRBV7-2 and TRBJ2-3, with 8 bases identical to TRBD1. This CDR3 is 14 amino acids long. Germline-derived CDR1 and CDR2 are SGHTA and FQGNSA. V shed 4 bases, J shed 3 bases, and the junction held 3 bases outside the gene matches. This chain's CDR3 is CASSSRTGTDTQYF. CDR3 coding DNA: TGTGCCAGCAGCTCCCGGACAGGGACAGATACGCAGTATTTT.

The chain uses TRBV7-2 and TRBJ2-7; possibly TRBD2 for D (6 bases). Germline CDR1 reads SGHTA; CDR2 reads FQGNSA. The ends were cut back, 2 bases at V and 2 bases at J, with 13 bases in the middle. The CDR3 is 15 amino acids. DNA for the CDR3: TGTGCCAGCAGCTTAAGTAGTAGCGGAGCCTACGAGCAGTACTTC. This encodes CASSLSSSGAYEQYF.

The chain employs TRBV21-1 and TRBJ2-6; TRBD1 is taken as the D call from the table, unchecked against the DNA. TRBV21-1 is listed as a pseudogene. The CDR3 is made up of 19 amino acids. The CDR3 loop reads CASSPQNWAYPSGANVLTF. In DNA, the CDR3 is TGTGCCAGCAGCCCCCAAAATTGGGCCTACCCTTCTGGGGCCAACGTCCTGACTTTC.

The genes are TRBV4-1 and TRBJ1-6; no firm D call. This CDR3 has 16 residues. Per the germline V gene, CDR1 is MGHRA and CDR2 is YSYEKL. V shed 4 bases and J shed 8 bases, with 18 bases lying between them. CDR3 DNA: TGCGCCAGCAGCCCCCCGGGTTTCCTTTTGGATTCACCCCTCCACTTT. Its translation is CASSPPGFLLDSPLHF.

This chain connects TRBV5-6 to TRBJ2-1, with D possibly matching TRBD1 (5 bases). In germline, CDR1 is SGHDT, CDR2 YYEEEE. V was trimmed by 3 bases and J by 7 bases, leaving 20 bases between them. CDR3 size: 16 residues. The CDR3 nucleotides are TGTGCCAGCAGCTCGAAGAACAGGCCCCTTGGGAATGAGCAGTTCTTC. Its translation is CASSSKNRPLGNEQFF.

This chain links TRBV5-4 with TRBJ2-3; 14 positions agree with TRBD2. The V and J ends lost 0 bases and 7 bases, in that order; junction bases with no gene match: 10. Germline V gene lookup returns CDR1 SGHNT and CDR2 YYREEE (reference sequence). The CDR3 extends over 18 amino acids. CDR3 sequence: CASSLAGTSGGLANTQYF. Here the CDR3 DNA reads TGTGCCAGCAGCTTGGCCGGGACTAGCGGGGGTCTAGCAAATACGCAGTATTTT.

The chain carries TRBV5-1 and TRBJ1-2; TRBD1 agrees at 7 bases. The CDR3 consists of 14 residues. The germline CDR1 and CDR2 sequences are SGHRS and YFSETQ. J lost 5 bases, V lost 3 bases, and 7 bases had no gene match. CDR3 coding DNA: TGCGCCAGCAGCTCCCTAACAGGGGTTTATGGCTACACCTTC. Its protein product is CASSSLTGVYGYTF.

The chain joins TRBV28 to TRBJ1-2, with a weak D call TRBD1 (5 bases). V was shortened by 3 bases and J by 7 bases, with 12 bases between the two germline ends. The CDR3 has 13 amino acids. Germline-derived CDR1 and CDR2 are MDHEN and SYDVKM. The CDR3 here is CASSFGGGGGYTF. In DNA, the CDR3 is TGTGCCAGCAGTTTTGGCGGGGGGGGTGGCTACACCTTC.

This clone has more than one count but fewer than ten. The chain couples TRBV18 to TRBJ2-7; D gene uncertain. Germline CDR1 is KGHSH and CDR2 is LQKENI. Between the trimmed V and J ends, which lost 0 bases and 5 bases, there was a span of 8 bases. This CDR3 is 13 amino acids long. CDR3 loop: CASSPPSGNEQYF. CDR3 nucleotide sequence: TGTGCCAGCTCACCACCGAGTGGTAACGAGCAGTACTTC.